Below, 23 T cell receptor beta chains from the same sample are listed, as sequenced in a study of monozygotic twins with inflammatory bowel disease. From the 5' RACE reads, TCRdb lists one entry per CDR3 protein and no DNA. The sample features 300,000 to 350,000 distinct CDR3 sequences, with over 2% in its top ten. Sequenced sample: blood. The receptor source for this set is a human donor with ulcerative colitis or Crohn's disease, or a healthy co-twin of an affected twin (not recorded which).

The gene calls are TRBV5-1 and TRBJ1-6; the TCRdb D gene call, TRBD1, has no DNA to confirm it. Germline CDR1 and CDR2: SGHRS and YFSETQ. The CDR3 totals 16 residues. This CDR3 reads CASSLGQGGRQSPLHF.

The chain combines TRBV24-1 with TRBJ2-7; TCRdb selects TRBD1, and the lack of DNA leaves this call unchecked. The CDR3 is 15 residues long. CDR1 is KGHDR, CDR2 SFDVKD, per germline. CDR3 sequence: CATSDLFGDVYEQYF.

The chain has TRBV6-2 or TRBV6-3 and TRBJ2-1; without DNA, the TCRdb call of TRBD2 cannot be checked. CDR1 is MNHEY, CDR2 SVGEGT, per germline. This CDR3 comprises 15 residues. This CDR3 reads CASSGGRPSYNEQFF.

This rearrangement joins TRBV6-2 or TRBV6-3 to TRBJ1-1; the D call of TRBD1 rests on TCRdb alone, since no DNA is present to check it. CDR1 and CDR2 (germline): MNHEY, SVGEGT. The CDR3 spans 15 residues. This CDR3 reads CASSYNGQGGAEAFF.

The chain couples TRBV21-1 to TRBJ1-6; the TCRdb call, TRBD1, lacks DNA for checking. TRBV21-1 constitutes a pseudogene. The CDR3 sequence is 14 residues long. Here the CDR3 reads CASSLGGQDSPLHF.

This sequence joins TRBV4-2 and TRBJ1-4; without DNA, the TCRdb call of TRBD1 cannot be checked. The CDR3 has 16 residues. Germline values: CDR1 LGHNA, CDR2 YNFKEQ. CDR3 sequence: CASSSPGVAEDEKLFF.

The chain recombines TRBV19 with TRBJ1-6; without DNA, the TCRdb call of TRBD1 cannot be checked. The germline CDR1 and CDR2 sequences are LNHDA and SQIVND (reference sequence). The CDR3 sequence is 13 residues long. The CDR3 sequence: CAGGTGQGSPLHF.

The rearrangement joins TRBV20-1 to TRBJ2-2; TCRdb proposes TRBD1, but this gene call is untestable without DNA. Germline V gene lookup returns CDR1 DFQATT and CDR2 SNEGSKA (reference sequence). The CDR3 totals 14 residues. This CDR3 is CSASRGQNTGELFF.

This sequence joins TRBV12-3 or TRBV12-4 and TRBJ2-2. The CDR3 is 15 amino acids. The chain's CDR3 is CASRLLSENTGELFF.

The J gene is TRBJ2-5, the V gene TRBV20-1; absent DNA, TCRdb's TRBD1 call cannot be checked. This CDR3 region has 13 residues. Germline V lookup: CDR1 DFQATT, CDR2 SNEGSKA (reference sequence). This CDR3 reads CRGGTDRRETQYF.

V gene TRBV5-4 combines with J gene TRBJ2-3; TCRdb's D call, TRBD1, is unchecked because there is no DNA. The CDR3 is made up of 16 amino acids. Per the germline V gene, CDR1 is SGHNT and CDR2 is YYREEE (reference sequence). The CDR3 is CASSLVRTGSTDTQYF.

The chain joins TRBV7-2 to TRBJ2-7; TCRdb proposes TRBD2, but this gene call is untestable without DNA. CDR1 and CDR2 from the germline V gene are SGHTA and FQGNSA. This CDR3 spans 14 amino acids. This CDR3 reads CASSLSSGLDEQYF.

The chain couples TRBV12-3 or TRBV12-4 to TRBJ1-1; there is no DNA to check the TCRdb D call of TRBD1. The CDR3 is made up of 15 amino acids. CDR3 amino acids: CASSPEGGMNTEAFF.

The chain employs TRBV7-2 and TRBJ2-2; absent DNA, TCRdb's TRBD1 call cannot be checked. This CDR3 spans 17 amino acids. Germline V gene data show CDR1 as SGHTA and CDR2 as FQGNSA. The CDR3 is CASSLAWGQGAAGELFF.

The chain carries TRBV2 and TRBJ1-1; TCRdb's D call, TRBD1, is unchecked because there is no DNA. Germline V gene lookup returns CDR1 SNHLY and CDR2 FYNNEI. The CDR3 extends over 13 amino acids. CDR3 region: CASSTGVWSEAFF.

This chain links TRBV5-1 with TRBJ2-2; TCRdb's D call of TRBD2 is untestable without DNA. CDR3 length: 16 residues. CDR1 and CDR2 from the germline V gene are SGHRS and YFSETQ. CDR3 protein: CASSPGGTVNTGELFF.

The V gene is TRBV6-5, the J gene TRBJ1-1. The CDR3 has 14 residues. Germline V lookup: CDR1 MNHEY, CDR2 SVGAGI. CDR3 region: CASSYDQVDTEAFF.

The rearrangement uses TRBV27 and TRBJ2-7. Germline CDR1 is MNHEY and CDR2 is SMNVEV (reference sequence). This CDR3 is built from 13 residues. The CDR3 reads CASSPRGPYEQYF.

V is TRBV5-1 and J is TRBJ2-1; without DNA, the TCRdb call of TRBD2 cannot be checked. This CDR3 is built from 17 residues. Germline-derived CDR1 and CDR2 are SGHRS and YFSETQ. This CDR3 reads CASSLVGSGGNGHEQFF.

The CDR3 protein is CASSFWGANEQFF. This chain joins TRBV28 and TRBJ2-1; TCRdb's D call of TRBD1 is untestable without DNA. This CDR3 has 13 amino acids. CDR1 is MDHEN, CDR2 SYDVKM, per germline.

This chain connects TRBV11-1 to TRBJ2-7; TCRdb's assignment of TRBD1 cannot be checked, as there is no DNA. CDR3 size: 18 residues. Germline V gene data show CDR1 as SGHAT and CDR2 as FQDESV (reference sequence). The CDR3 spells CASSLEHPGTVLSYEQYF. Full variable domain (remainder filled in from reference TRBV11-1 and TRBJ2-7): EAEVAQSPRYKITEKSQAVAFWCDPISGHATLYWYRQILGQGPELLVQFQDESVVDDSQLPKDRFSAERLKGVDSTLKIQPAELGDSAMYLCASSLEHPGTVLSYEQYFGPGTRLTVT.

CDR3 sequence reads: CASSRDRGPNTDTQYF. The chain joins TRBV12-3 or TRBV12-4 to TRBJ2-3; as DNA is missing, the TRBD1 call by TCRdb cannot be tested. The CDR3 runs 16 residues.

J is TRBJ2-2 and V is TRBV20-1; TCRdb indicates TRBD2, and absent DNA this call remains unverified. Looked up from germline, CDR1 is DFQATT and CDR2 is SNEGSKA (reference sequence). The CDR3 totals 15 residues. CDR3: CSASRAGGGTGELFF.